These 17 T cell receptor beta chains share one sample of origin, sequenced in a study of beta chain features in type 1 diabetes. Study outcomes and limitations: Patients with Type 1 diabetes showed moderately but significantly shorter TCRB CDR3s in all four CD4+ subsets.

Their target antigens are unknown. Sequenced material consisted of expressed TCRB transcripts (all of the isolated RNA was reverse transcribed). Generated by immunoSEQ multiplex PCR, the TCRdb table keeps only in-frame clones and is missing some. The repertoire consists of under 200,000 clones, with under 13% occurring once and the leading ten covering under 0.55%. Sequenced input: central memory CD4+ T cells from blood. These receptors originate from a man in his thirties or forties with type 1 diabetes.

The chain employs TRBV7-3 and TRBJ1-1, with D uncertain. V shed 5 bases and J shed 1 base, with 8 bases lying between them. The CDR3 consists of 13 residues. Germline CDR1 reads SGHTA; CDR2 reads FQGTGA. The CDR3 bases are TGTGCCAGCAGCCCCGCAGGGAACACTGAAGCTTTCTTT. Translated, it gives CASSPAGNTEAFF.

J is TRBJ2-5 and V is TRBV5-1; D gene uncertain. The germline V gene encodes CDR1 SGHRS and CDR2 YFSETQ. V was cut by 0 bases and J by 1 base, with 7 bases left in between. The CDR3 is made up of 14 amino acids. The CDR3 DNA is TGCGCCAGCAGCTTGGAACAGCTCCAAGAGACCCAGTACTTC. This gives the protein CASSLEQLQETQYF.

This clone was seen more than once but under ten times. V is TRBV28 and J is TRBJ2-5, with D perhaps matching TRBD1 (5 bases). The germline V gene encodes CDR1 MDHEN and CDR2 SYDVKM. Trimming removed 4 bases from V and 1 base from J, with 7 bases in between. The CDR3 sequence is 13 residues long. The CDR3 region has the DNA TGTGCCAGCAGTTCAGACAGCCAAGAGACCCAGTACTTC. Translation: CASSSDSQETQYF.

The sample holds a few counts of this clone. The gene calls are TRBV5-4 and TRBJ2-7; weak D call: TRBD2 (5 bases). The germline CDR1 and CDR2 sequences are SGHNT and YYREEE (reference sequence). V lost 4 bases, J lost 3 bases, and 20 bases lay in between. CDR3 length: 16 residues. This CDR3 is CASSPTAAMGVYEQYF. DNA of the CDR3: TGTGCCAGCAGCCCCACTGCGGCCATGGGAGTCTACGAGCAGTACTTC.

This clone has only a few counts. The rearrangement uses TRBV28 and TRBJ2-7; 10 nucleotides line up with TRBD1. The CDR3 has 14 residues. The J segment lost 6 bases and the V segment lost 2 bases, leaving 4 bases of the junction unmatched. Germline loops: CDR1 MDHEN, CDR2 SYDVKM. As DNA, the CDR3 is TGTGCCAGCAGTTTAGGGGGACAGGGGTCCGAGCAGTACTTC. This translates into CASSLGGQGSEQYF.

The chain uses TRBV2 and TRBJ2-5, with D perhaps matching TRBD2 (6 bases). V gave up 11 bases and J gave up 0 bases, with 16 bases separating them. The CDR3 sequence is 14 residues long. Germline values: CDR1 SNHLY, CDR2 FYNNEI. The CDR3 loop reads CAGGNRPHQETQYF. The DNA of the CDR3 is TGTGCCGGCGGGAACCGGCCCCACCAAGAGACCCAGTACTTC.

The rearrangement joins TRBV7-3 to TRBJ2-3; the D gene is possibly TRBD2 (5 bases). This CDR3 contains 15 residues. The V end was cut by 3 bases, the J end by 6 bases, with 16 bases between. Germline V gene sequence: CDR1 SGHTA, CDR2 FQGTGA. CDR3 bases: TGTGCCAGCAGCTTTAGGTGGGAGCGCGGGGATACGCAGTATTTT. Translating it yields CASSFRWERGDTQYF.

The chain joins TRBV30 to TRBJ1-2; possible D gene TRBD1, 5 bases. The CDR3 extends over 11 amino acids. The V gene's germline CDR1 is GTSNPN and CDR2 SVGIG (reference sequence). V dropped 3 bases and J dropped 8 bases, with 10 bases sitting between them. CDR3 DNA sequence: TGTGCCTGGAGCGGGGGGGACGGCTACACCTTC. This sequence encodes CAWSGGDGYTF.

This clone occurred a few times. The chain carries TRBV6-1 and TRBJ2-7, with TRBD2 identical over 7 bases. Germline CDR1 reads MNHNS; CDR2 reads SASEGT. The CDR3 has 14 amino acids. J lost 6 bases, V lost 5 bases, and 10 bases had no gene match. The CDR3 spells CASSPGTTPGEQYF. CDR3 bases: TGTGCCAGCAGTCCCGGGACTACTCCGGGCGAGCAGTACTTC.

The chain links TRBV7-9 to TRBJ1-4; the D gene is possibly TRBD1 (5 bases). V lost 2 bases and J lost 8, with 15 bases in between. Germline CDR1 and CDR2: SEHNR and FQNEAQ (reference sequence). The CDR3 runs to 15 residues. CDR3: CASSLQGWGGEKLFF. CDR3 nucleotide sequence: TGTGCCAGCAGCTTACAGGGCTGGGGAGGCGAAAAACTGTTTTTT.

The chain employs TRBV28 and TRBJ1-5, with D possibly TRBD1 on 6 matching bases. Trimming stripped 5 bases from V and 0 bases from J, with 11 bases between. Germline V gives CDR1 MDHEN, CDR2 SYDVKM. There are 15 residues in the CDR3. This CDR3 reads CASSATGYSNQPQHF. CDR3 DNA sequence: TGTGCCAGCAGTGCGACAGGTTATAGCAATCAGCCCCAGCATTTT. Looking up the rest from reference TRBV28 and TRBJ1-5 gives the full variable domain: DVKVTQSSRYLVKRTGEKVFLECVQDMDHENMFWYRQDPGLGLRLIYFSYDVKMKEKGDIPEGYSVSREKKERFSLILESASTNQTSMYLCASSATGYSNQPQHFGDGTRLSIL.

This clone came up a few times. This chain links TRBV7-2 with TRBJ2-2; D gene unclear. Germline CDR1 reads SGHTA; CDR2 reads FQGNSA. V lost 0 bases and J 7 bases, leaving 15 bases between the germline ends. The CDR3 totals 16 residues. The CDR3 here is CASSLAVILGHGELFF. The CDR3 bases are TGTGCCAGCAGCTTAGCGGTCATATTGGGCCACGGGGAGCTGTTTTTT.

This clone was found a few times. Here the CDR3 reads CASSYSYSANEQFF. The DNA for the CDR3 is TGTGCCAGCAGTTACTCCTATAGCGCTAATGAGCAGTTCTTC. The chain recombines TRBV6-5 with TRBJ2-1; the D gene is possibly TRBD2 (5 bases). Germline V CDR1 and CDR2: MNHEY, SVGAGI. The CDR3 contains 14 residues. Trimming cost V 0 bases and J 7 bases, with 10 bases left between them.

In this sample, this clone turned up a few times. The J gene is TRBJ2-6, the V gene TRBV5-1; D remains unclear. The CDR3 spans 16 residues. Germline V gene sequence: CDR1 SGHRS, CDR2 YFSETQ. Trimming pared 4 bases from V and 0 bases from J, leaving 11 bases between. The CDR3 loop reads CASSSQQFSGANVLTF. For the CDR3, the DNA is TGCGCCAGCAGCAGTCAACAGTTCTCTGGGGCCAACGTCCTGACTTTC.

This clone has only a few counts. The chain joins TRBV2 to TRBJ2-1; D perhaps matches TRBD2 (5 bases). Germline loops: CDR1 SNHLY, CDR2 FYNNEI. This CDR3 spans 14 amino acids. V gave up 3 bases and J gave up 9 bases, with 15 bases separating them. As DNA, the CDR3 is TGTGCCAGCAGTGAGAGTGTTGGAGAGGGTGAGCAGTTCTTC. This translates into CASSESVGEGEQFF. The entire variable domain, with the rest obtained from reference TRBV2 and TRBJ2-1, is as follows: EPEVTQTPSHQVTQMGQEVILRCVPISNHLYFYWYRQILGQKVEFLVSFYNNEISEKSEIFDDQFSVERPDGSNFTLKIRSTKLEDSAMYFCASSESVGEGEQFFGPGTRLTVL.

The chain couples TRBV19 to TRBJ2-2, with D possibly matching TRBD2 (6 bases). The CDR3 extends over 16 amino acids. The V end lost 4 bases, the J end lost 7 bases, and 19 bases lay between the germline ends. The V gene's germline CDR1 is LNHDA and CDR2 SQIVND (reference sequence). The CDR3 sequence: CASSNSDGEEGGELFF. The CDR3, as DNA: TGTGCCAGTAGTAACTCCGACGGAGAGGAGGGCGGGGAGCTGTTTTTT.

The chain has TRBV20-1 and TRBJ2-5, with TRBD2 as a possible D gene (5 bases). Germline V gene sequence: CDR1 DFQATT, CDR2 SNEGSKA (reference sequence). This CDR3 has 11 amino acids. V gave up 7 bases and J gave up 5 bases, with 11 bases separating them. The CDR3: CSVSGGETQYF. The CDR3 DNA follows: TGCAGTGTGTCGGGCGGGGAGACCCAGTACTTC.